This T cell receptor beta chain appears in the sequencing data of a study of T cell responses to AZD1222 COVID-19 vaccine (dated by TCRdb to the early 2020s). Background on the whole study: TCR sequencing was performed for 230 to 250 trial participants, of whom roughly 200 were given two doses of AZD1222 and 26 were given two doses of MenACWY control vaccine. Enrollment into the trials was organized by age into subgroups of 18-55, 56-69 and 70-plus years, and those subgroups contained about 160, 30 and 59 TCR-sequenced participants, respectively.

Overall results and qualifications from the work: Nearly half of unique spike-specific TCRs reportedly recognized epitopes outside regions mutated in the B.1.351 and B.1.1.7 variants. Participants were mostly white British and included more females than males, and it was suggested by the authors that clonal diversity may have been underestimated. In the small 56-69-year group, the increase in depth fell short of significance, most likely because of low power. Because no day 14 peak-response samples were available, the repertoires could be characterized only after the peak T cell response. Spike-specific TCR breadth and depth rose significantly after two AZD1222 doses compared with day 0 and with MenACWY recipients. The whole spike protein was spanned by vaccine-associated CD4 TCRs, and dominant responses were seen in regions 160-218 and 743-854. Conclusions about previously exposed vaccinees are limited, since just six or seven AZD1222 recipients were seropositive for SARS-CoV-2 at baseline.

With respect to this clone: It lacks a known antigen. No base quality values were provided; no much bigger clone lies one nucleotide off.

The CDR3 regions of human TCRbeta chains were analyzed by immunosequencing. As for the authors' bioinformatics: TCRs in the repertoires were compared against a reference library of SARS-CoV-2-specific TCRs that had been generated with the MIRA antigen-specificity platform. Breadth meant the fraction of unique TCRs that were SARS-CoV-2-associated, whereas depth meant the fraction of total T cells that were SARS-CoV-2-associated. Using the MIRA data, each spike-specific TCR was assigned both to the spike region to which the TCR was reactive and to a CD4 or CD8 class. Log10-transformed breadth and depth values were compared by one-way ANOVA with Sidak's multiple comparisons tests. TCRdb took over this immuneACCESS table, retaining in-frame rearrangements with V and J assigned. Such tables are incomplete; in checked studies, under half of the missing clones stem from an unresolved V gene, and the remainder is unexplained. The V and J calls and clone size are taken from that table; D and trimming were inferred from the DNA. The sample records 150,000 to 200,000 clones, under 95% of which are singletons. The top ten constitute around 1% of the sample.

Reading the label with the study, this specimen's time point is: about 28 days (+/-7) after the second vaccine dose. Because spike-specific TCR depth and breadth did not differ between the two schedules, AZD1222 recipients who got a second dose at roughly 4 weeks were pooled with those who got a second dose at roughly 12 weeks. Vaccinee samples were obtained from the UK trials COV001 and COV002, which included a single-blind randomized controlled phase 2/3 trial of AZD1222 (ChAdOx1 nCoV-19) in healthy adults. Trial participant PBMC samples were collected at day 0 and day 28 after the second dose for TCRbeta chain sequencing. V loses 3 bases of germline sequence and J loses 0 bases, and the interval between the two ends is 12 bases. Sequences SEHNR (CDR1) and FQNEAQ (CDR2) are obtained from the germline V gene (reference sequence). Inclusive of the bounding cysteine and phenylalanine, the CDR3 is 16 residues long. The kept DNA is CDR3 alone, 48 bases in frame from the first base.

The sequencing used peripheral blood, collected 28 days after the second AZD1222 dose. The receptor was isolated from an adult who received the AZD1222 COVID-19 vaccine. This chain is built from TRBV7-9 and TRBJ1-3, with the D gene uncertain. The CDR3 here reads CASSFLPLDSGNTIYF. The nucleotide sequence is given as TGTGCCAGCAGCTTTCTACCCTTGGACTCTGGAAACACCATATATTTT.